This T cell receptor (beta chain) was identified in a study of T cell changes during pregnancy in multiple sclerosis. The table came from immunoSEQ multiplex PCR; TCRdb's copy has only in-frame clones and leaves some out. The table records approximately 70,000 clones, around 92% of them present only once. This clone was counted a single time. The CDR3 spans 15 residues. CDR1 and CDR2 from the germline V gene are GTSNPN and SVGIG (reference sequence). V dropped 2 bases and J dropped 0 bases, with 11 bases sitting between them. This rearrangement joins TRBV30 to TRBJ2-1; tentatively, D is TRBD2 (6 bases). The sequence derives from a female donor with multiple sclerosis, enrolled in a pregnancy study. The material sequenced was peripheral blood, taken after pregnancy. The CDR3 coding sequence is TGTGCCTGGAGTCCCGGGACTTCCTCCTACAATGAGCAGTTCTTC. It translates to CAWSPGTSSYNEQFF.